Listed below are T cell receptor beta chains from one sample, sequenced in a study of response to subunit inactivated influenza vaccine. TCRdb fed the RT-PCR reads into MiXCR, producing one record per CDR3 protein. The sample has a few hundred thousand distinct CDR3 sequences; approximately 11% are singletons. Sequencing was performed on PBMCs from blood, taken more than 35 days after vaccination. These receptors all come from a man aged 50-60 years who received an inactivated influenza vaccine. CDR3s include the opening cysteine and the closing phenylalanine or tryptophan. Fields, in order: clone size, J gene, CDR3 length, V gene, D gene, CDR3 DNA, CDR3 protein. D genes are given only for firm matches. The listing skips clone size in some rows; elsewhere it reads once, few, many or a size class.

many	TRBJ2-2	15	TRBV6-5	TRBD1	TGTGCCAGCAGCTACGGACAGGGTGACACCGGGGAGCTGTTTTTT	CASSYGQGDTGELFF
few	TRBJ2-7	16	TRBV29-1	TRBD2	TGCAGCGTTGAAGATCCAGGACTAGCGGGAACCTACGAGCAGTACTTC	CSVEDPGLAGTYEQYF
few	TRBJ2-5	16	TRBV7-2	TRBD1	TGTGCCAGCAGCTTAGGCTTCGGGACAGGCCAAGAGACCCAGTACTTC	CASSLGFGTGQETQYF
few	TRBJ2-3	14	TRBV9	NA	TGTGCCAGCAGCCGAGGTATTGTGACAGATACGCAGTATTTT	CASSRGIVTDTQYF
NA	TRBJ2-3	12	TRBV29-1	NA	TGCAGCGTTGTGCAGAACACAGATACGCAGTATTTT	CSVVQNTDTQYF
many	TRBJ1-5	15	TRBV9	TRBD1	TGTGCCAGCAGCGATGGACAGGGGTTTGATCAGCCCCAGCATTTT	CASSDGQGFDQPQHF
once	TRBJ2-1	12	TRBV3-1	NA	TGTGCCAGCAGCCAAGCCCGGGGAGAGCAGTTCTTC	CASSQARGEQFF
NA	TRBJ2-3	13	TRBV12-3/TRBV12-4	TRBD2	TGTGCCAGCCGACTAGCGGGACTAGATACGCAGTATTTT	CASRLAGLDTQYF
few	TRBJ2-7	13	TRBV18	NA	TGTGCCAGCTCACCACGCCAAGGGGGTGAGCAGTACTTC	CASSPRQGGEQYF
few	TRBJ2-7	16	TRBV11-1	TRBD2	TGTGCCAGCAGCTTAGTTACTAGCGGGAGAATCTACGAGCAGTACTTC	CASSLVTSGRIYEQYF
few	TRBJ2-7	14	TRBV27	NA	TGTGCCAGTTACCTACAGGGACGCCCCTACGAGCAGTACTTC	CASYLQGRPYEQYF
NA	TRBJ1-5	14	TRBV11-2	TRBD1	TGTGCCAGCAGCAAGGACAGGGTGAATCAGCCCCAGCATTTT	CASSKDRVNQPQHF
NA	TRBJ2-5	13	TRBV20-1	NA	TGCAGTGCTTATACAGGGAGGTGGGAGACCCAGTACTTC	CSAYTGRWETQYF
many	TRBJ2-1	16	TRBV11-2	NA	TGTGCCAGCAGCTTAGGCCAGGGGAGATCCTACAATGAGCAGTTCTTC	CASSLGQGRSYNEQFF
few	TRBJ2-7	16	TRBV20-1	TRBD2	TGCAGTGCCCAGCCGACGCCGGGACTAGCGGGCTACGAGCAGTACTTC	CSAQPTPGLAGYEQYF
NA	TRBJ2-2	14	TRBV9	NA	TGTGCCAGCACCGGGCGGACTAACACCGGGGAGCTGTTTTTT	CASTGRTNTGELFF
NA	TRBJ1-4	15	TRBV12-3/TRBV12-4	NA	TGTGCCAGCAGTTTCCGGCAGGGGTTAAATGAAAAACTGTTTTTT	CASSFRQGLNEKLFF